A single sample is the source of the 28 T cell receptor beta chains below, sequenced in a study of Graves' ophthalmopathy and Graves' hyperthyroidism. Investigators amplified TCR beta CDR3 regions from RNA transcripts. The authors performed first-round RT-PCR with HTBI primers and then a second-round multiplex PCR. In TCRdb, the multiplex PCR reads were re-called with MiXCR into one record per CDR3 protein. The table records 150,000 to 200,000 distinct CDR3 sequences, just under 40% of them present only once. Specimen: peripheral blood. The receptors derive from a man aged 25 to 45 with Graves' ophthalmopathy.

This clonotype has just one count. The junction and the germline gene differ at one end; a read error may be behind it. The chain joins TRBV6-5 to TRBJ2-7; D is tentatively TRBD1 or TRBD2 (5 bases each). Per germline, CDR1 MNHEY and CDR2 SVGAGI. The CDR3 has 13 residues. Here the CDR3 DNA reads TGTGTCAGCAGCACTCGGGGCCGTGGCGAGCAGTACTTC. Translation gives CVSSTRGRGEQYF.

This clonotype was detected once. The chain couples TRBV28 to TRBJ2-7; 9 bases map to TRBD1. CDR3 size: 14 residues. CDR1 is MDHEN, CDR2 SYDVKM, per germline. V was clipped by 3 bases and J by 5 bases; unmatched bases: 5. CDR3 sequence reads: CASSFRGTGNEQYF. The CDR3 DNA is TGTGCCAGCAGTTTCCGCGGGACAGGGAACGAGCAGTACTTC. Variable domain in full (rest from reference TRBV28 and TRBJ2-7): DVKVTQSSRYLVKRTGEKVFLECVQDMDHENMFWYRQDPGLGLRLIYFSYDVKMKEKGDIPEGYSVSREKKERFSLILESASTNQTSMYLCASSFRGTGNEQYFGPGTRLTVT.

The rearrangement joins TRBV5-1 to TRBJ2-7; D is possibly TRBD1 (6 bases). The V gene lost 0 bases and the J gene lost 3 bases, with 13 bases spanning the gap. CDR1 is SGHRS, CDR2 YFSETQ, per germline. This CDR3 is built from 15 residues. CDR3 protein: CASSLGSTGVYEQYF. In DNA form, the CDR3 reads TGCGCCAGCAGCTTGGGATCGACAGGAGTCTACGAGCAGTACTTC.

The CDR3 spells CASSTTDQETQYF. The CDR3 DNA sequence: TGTGCCAGCAGTACGACAGATCAAGAGACCCAGTACTTC. The chain uses TRBV6-1 and TRBJ2-5; tentatively, D is TRBD1 (5 bases). Trimming took 5 bases from V and 2 from J, leaving 9 bases between them. Germline V gene data show CDR1 as MNHNS and CDR2 as SASEGT. CDR3 length: 13 residues.

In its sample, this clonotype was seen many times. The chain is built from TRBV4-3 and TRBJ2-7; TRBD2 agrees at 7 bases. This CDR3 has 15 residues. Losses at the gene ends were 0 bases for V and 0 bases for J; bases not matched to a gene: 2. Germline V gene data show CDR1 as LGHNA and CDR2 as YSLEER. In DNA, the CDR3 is TGCGCCAGCAGCCAAGATCGCGGGAGCTCCTACGAGCAGTACTTC. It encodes CASSQDRGSSYEQYF.

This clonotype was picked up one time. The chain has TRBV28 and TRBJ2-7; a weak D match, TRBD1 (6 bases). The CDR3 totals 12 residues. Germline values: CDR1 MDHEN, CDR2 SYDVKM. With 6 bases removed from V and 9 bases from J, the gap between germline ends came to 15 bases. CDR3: CASRASRGAQYF. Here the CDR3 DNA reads TGTGCCAGCAGGGCGAGCAGGGGTGCGCAGTACTTC.

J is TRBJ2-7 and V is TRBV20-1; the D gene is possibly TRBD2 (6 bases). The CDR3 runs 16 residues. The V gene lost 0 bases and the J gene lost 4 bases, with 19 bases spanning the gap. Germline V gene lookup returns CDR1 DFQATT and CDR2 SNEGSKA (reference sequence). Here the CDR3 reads CSARDVTAGKIYEQYF. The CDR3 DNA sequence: TGCAGTGCTAGAGATGTGACGGCGGGAAAAATTTACGAGCAGTACTTC.

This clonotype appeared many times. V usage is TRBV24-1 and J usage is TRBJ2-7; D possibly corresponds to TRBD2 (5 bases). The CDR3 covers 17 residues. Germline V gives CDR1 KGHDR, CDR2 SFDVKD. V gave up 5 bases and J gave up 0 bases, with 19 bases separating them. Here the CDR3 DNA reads TGTGCCACCAGTGGGGAATCGATGACGGGGAGCTCCTACGAGCAGTACTTC. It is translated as CATSGESMTGSSYEQYF.

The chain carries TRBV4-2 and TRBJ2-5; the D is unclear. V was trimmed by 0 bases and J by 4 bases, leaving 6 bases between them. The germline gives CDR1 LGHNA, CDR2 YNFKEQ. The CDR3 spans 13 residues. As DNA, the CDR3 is TGTGCCAGCAGCCAAGAATCCCTAGAGACCCAGTACTTC. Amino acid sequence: CASSQESLETQYF.

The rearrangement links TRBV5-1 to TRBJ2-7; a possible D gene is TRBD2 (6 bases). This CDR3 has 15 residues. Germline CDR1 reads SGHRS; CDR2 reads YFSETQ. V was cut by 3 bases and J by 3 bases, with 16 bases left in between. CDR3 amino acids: CASSWGETTIYEQYF. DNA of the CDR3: TGCGCCAGCAGCTGGGGGGAGACCACCATCTACGAGCAGTACTTC.

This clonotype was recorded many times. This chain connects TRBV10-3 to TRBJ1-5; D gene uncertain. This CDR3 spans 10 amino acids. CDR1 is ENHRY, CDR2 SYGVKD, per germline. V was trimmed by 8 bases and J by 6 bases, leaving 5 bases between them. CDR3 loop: CAIGFQPQHF. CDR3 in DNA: TGTGCCATCGGGTTTCAGCCCCAGCATTTT.

The CDR3 is CASSLRAYYEQYF. DNA of the CDR3: TGTGCCAGCAGTTTACGGGCTTACTACGAGCAGTACTTC. The V gene is TRBV27, the J gene TRBJ2-7; D remains unclear. CDR1 MNHEY and CDR2 SMNVEV come from the germline V gene (reference sequence). This CDR3 comprises 13 residues. Trimming left V 2 bases short and J 3 bases short, with 8 bases between.

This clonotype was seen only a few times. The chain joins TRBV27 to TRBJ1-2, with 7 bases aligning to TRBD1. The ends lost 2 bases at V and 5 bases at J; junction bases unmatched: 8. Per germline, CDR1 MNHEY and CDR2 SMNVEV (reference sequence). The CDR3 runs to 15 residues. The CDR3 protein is CASSLKGATGYGYTF. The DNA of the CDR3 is TGTGCCAGCAGTTTAAAGGGGGCTACAGGGTATGGCTACACCTTC.

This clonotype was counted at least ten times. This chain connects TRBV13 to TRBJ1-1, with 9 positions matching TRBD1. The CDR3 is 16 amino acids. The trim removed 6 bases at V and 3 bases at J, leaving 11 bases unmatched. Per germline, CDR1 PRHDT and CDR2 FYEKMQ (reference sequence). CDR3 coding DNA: TGTGCCAGCAGTCCGGCCGGACAGGGGAGGGACACTGAAGCTTTCTTT. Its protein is CASSPAGQGRDTEAFF.

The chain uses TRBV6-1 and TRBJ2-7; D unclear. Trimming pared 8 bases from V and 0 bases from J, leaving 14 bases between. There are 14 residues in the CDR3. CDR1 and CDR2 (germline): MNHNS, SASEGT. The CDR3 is CASASTALSYEQYF. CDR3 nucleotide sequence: TGTGCCAGCGCGTCGACTGCCCTCTCCTACGAGCAGTACTTC.

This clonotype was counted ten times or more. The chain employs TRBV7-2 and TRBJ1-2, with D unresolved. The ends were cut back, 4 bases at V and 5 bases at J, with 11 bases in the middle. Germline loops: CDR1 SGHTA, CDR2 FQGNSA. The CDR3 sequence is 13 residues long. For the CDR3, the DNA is TGTGCCAGCAGCTCACAGAGTAAATATGGCTACACCTTC. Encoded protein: CASSSQSKYGYTF.

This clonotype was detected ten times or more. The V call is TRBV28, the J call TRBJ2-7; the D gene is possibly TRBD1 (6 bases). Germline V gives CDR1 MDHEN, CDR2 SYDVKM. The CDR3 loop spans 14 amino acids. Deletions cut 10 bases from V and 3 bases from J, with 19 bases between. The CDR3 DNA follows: TGTGCCACCCAAGATGGGGGCCGGTACTACGAGCAGTACTTC. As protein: CATQDGGRYYEQYF.

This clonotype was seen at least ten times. CDR3 region: CASSLDRDQPQHF. CDR3 bases: TGTGCCAGCAGCCTCGACAGGGATCAGCCCCAGCATTTT. The chain is built from TRBV7-2 and TRBJ1-5; 7 bases fit TRBD1. This CDR3 region has 13 residues. Germline V lookup: CDR1 SGHTA, CDR2 FQGNSA. V shed 5 bases and J 5 bases; nucleotides not matched to a gene: 3.

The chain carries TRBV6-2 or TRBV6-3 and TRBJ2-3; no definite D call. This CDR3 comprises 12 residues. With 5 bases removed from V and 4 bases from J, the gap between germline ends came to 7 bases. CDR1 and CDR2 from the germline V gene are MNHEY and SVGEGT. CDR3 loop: CASSRASDTQYF. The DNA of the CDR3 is TGTGCCAGCAGTCGGGCCTCAGATACGCAGTATTTT.

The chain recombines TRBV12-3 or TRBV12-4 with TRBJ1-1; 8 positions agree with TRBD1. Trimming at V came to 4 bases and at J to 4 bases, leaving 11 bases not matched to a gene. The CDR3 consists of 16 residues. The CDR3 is CASSSRDRPRGTEAFF. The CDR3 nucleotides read TGTGCCAGCAGTTCTCGGGACAGGCCCCGGGGCACTGAAGCTTTCTTT.

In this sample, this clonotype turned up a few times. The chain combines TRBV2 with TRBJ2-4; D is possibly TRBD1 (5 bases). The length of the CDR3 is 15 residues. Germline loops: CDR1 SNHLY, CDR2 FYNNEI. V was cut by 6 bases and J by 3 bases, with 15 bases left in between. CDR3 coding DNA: TGTGCCAGCAGCAGGGAAGTGGGCGGCAAAAACATTCAGTACTTC. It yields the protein CASSREVGGKNIQYF. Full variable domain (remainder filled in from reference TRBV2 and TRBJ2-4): EPEVTQTPSHQVTQMGQEVILRCVPISNHLYFYWYRQILGQKVEFLVSFYNNEISEKSEIFDDQFSVERPDGSNFTLKIRSTKLEDSAMYFCASSREVGGKNIQYFGAGTRLSVL.

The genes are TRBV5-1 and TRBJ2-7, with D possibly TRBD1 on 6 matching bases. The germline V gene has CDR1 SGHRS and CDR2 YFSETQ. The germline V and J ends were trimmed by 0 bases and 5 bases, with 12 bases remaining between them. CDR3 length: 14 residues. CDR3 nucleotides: TGCGCCAGCAGCTTGGAGCCAGGGGCGCACGAGCAGTACTTC. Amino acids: CASSLEPGAHEQYF.

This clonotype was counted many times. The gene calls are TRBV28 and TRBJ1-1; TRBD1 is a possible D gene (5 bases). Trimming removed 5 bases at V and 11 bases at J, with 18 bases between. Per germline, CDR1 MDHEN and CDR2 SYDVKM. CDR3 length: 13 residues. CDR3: CASSAPGARRAFF. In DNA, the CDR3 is TGTGCCAGCAGTGCACCCGGGGCCCGGCGGGCTTTCTTT.

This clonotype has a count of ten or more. CDR3 amino acids: CASSNGQGLNTEAFF. The DNA for the CDR3 is TGTGCCAGTAGTAACGGACAGGGTCTGAACACTGAAGCTTTCTTT. The chain recombines TRBV19 with TRBJ1-1; TRBD1 matches at 8 bases. This CDR3 is built from 15 residues. In germline, CDR1 is LNHDA, CDR2 SQIVND (reference sequence). Trimming took 4 bases from V and 0 from J; bases not matched to a gene: 4.

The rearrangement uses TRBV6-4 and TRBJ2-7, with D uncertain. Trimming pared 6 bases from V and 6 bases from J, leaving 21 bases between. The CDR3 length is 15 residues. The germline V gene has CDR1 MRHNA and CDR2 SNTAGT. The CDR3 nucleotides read TGTGCCAGCAGACCTACCCGGGCTAGGTTGGGCGAGCAGTACTTC. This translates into CASRPTRARLGEQYF.

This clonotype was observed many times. The CDR3 region is CASSLGLAVGELFF. In DNA, the CDR3 is TGTGCCAGCAGTTTGGGACTAGCGGTAGGGGAGCTGTTTTTT. The chain uses TRBV12-3 or TRBV12-4 and TRBJ2-2; 11 nucleotides align to TRBD2. Losses at the gene ends were 3 bases for V and 8 bases for J; bases not matched to a gene: 2. This CDR3 is 14 amino acids long.

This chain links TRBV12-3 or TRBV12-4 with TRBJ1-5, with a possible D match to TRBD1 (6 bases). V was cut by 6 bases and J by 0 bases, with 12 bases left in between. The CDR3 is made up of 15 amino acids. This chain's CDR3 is CASSWTAVSNQPQHF. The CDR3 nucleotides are TGTGCCAGCAGCTGGACAGCTGTTAGCAATCAGCCCCAGCATTTT.

CDR3 DNA sequence: TGTGCCAGCAGTTTGAGGGAGAGCACTGAAGCTTTCTTT. Protein sequence: CASSLRESTEAFF. The chain is built from TRBV6-5 and TRBJ1-1; D is uncertain. Germline V gene sequence: CDR1 MNHEY, CDR2 SVGAGI. Trimming removed 4 bases from V and 4 bases from J, with 10 bases in between. This CDR3 has 13 residues.